A selection of T cell receptor beta chains follows, all from one sample in a study of tumor-infiltrating lymphocytes in localized non-small cell lung cancer. Here immunoSEQ multiplex PCR was the method, and the copy in TCRdb shows in-frame clones only, minus some. The repertoire holds approximately 12,000 clones, with about 66% as singletons. Sequenced input: lung tumor tissue. Receptor source: a human donor with non-small cell lung cancer. Both conserved end residues are part of each CDR3. Part of the rows lack a size; the others show once, few, many or a class for expanded clones.

- TRBJ2-3 TRBV6-1 CASSVGRDTQYF
- TRBJ2-7 TRBV2 CASRPGPSYEQYF
- TRBJ2-7 TRBV7-7 CASSIRCLAVSSYEQYF
few TRBJ1-2 TRBV7-2 CASSSYPGNYGYTF
once TRBJ1-1 TRBV5-1 CASSFVRWDSGQATEAFF
- TRBJ1-5 TRBV5-6 CASSSSGQLYQPQHF
- TRBJ1-1 TRBV5-1 CASSLSGGRTEAFF
- TRBJ2-2 TRBV7-2 CASSRIPQNTGELFF
- TRBJ1-1 TRBV15 CATSREGEAEAFF
- TRBJ2-3 TRBV4-2 CASSQDPASTDTQYF
few TRBJ1-2 TRBV29-1 CSVEGGQLKYGYTF
- TRBJ1-1 TRBV5-4 CASSPAPGPGAYAFF
- TRBJ2-3 TRBV29-1 CSVRPGGSTDTQYF
- TRBJ2-2 TRBV11-3 CASSPGTGYTGELFF
- TRBJ2-1 TRBV7-9 CASSLSMFRNWGLNEQFF
- TRBJ2-1 TRBV5-1 CASSPRQGNGNEQFF
- TRBJ2-7 TRBV5-1 CASRETGGMNEQYF
- TRBJ1-1 TRBV2 CASSEAGGTEAFF
- TRBJ1-4 TRBV2 CASSADREKLFF
- TRBJ1-2 TRBV2 CASSENTNYGYTF
- TRBJ2-1 TRBV29-1 CSVDRSPVDEQFF
- TRBJ2-1 TRBV29-1 CSVDVRPWDEQFF
few TRBJ1-1 TRBV6-1 CASSDGSGVRTEAFF
- TRBJ1-1 TRBV5-6 CASSLALGGGELMNTEAFF
- TRBJ1-6 TRBV7-2 CASSSLTVADRLHF
few TRBJ1-5 TRBV5-8 CASSLDRGPQHF
medium-sized TRBJ2-7 TRBV5-8 CASNRDRGPREQYF
- TRBJ2-3 TRBV5-4 CASGQAYTDTQYF
- TRBJ1-6 TRBV19 CASKGDRGGSPLHF
- TRBJ1-3 TRBV10-1 CASGSPSTGNTIYF
- TRBJ1-6 TRBV7-9 CASSLSLSPNSPLHF
- TRBJ1-6 TRBV9 CASSVQYNSPLHF
few TRBJ2-7 TRBV20-1 CSAPYYYEQYF
- TRBJ2-5 TRBV28 CASSTERGPQGETQYF
- TRBJ1-4 TRBV7-9 CASSLAAQGEKLFF
- TRBJ1-5 TRBV6-1 CASSPQVRQPQHF
few TRBJ2-3 TRBV7-9 CASSLVEWDTQYF
- TRBJ2-5 TRBV5-4 CASSLTGGQETQYF
- TRBJ2-1 TRBV5-1 CASSSQVSSYNEQFF
- TRBJ1-2 TRBV5-4 CASSPRQGAAYGYTF
- TRBJ1-5 TRBV2 CASRSTGNQPQHF
- TRBJ1-2 TRBV6-4 CASSPGTFYGYTF
- TRBJ1-2 TRBV18 CASSPRQTNYGYTF
- TRBJ2-3 TRBV2 CASTPTGGFADTQYF
- TRBJ2-1 TRBV11-2 CASSLGQGYNEQFF
- TRBJ2-7 TRBV6-5 CASSLGQGAYEQYF
- TRBJ2-1 TRBV10-1 CAPPEDYNEQFF
- TRBJ1-5 TRBV19 CASSITGYSNQPQHF
- TRBJ2-7 TRBV5-4 CASSITGYYEQYF
- TRBJ1-4 TRBV5-4 CASSLGITNEKLFF
- TRBJ2-3 TRBV29-1 CSVGGGAGTDTQYF
- TRBJ1-2 TRBV2 CASSLILIQGYTF
- TRBJ1-1 TRBV7-9 CASSLLGVNTEAFF
- TRBJ1-5 TRBV7-9 CASSLAQGARSNDQPQHF
- TRBJ1-5 TRBV15 CATSKSPKLYRRDQSQHF
- TRBJ2-3 TRBV5-1 CASSTQARTDTQYF
- TRBJ2-7 TRBV7-9 CASSNTGGPYEQYF